This T cell receptor (beta chain) was captured by sequencing in a study of blood T cell repertoires in COVID-19. Study background: Samples taken during acute and convalescent COVID-19 were collected in the United States, Italy and Spain. From T cells, B-cell-depleted T cells, or PBMCs came the material, which was cDNA or gDNA.

Clones were read by immunoSEQ multiplex PCR, and TCRdb kept only the in-frame ones, dropping some. The sample contains around 130,000 clones, roughly four fifths of which appear only once. The ends were cut back, 2 bases at V and 1 base at J, with 8 bases in the middle. This CDR3 region has 14 residues. In germline, CDR1 is KGHSH, CDR2 LQKENI. This sequence joins TRBV18 and TRBJ1-1; no clear D. The clonotype comes from a woman between 65 and 79 years old with acute or convalescent COVID-19. The sequencing sample was made of peripheral blood. In DNA, the CDR3 is TGTGCCAGCTCACCATTGGCGGCGAACACTGAAGCTTTCTTT. Translating gives CASSPLAANTEAFF.